These T cell receptor beta chains were read from a single sample in a study of T cell responses to AZD1222 COVID-19 vaccine. Produced via immunoSEQ multiplex PCR; TCRdb's table is partial and in-frame only. Counted here are around 150,000 clones, 90% to 95% occurring once; the ten biggest clones make up roughly 4.4%. Sequencing was performed on peripheral blood, taken on day 0 of MenACWY control vaccination. These receptors were obtained from an adult in good health. Both conserved end residues are part of each CDR3. Fields, in order: D gene, clone size, J gene, V gene, CDR3 DNA, CDR3 protein. A D gene is named only where the DNA matches it firmly. The size entry is marked missing in some rows and otherwise reads once, few, many or a size class.

NA NA TRBJ2-7 TRBV6-2/TRBV6-3 TGTGCCAGCAGCCCCCTCTACGAGCAGTACTTC CASSPLYEQYF
NA NA TRBJ1-1 TRBV2 TGTGCCAGCAGTCTAGGACTGCTCCAAACTGAAGCTTTCTTT CASSLGLLQTEAFF
NA NA TRBJ1-2 TRBV6-6 TGTGCCAGCAGTTTAGGACGGCGGGGGGCTAACTATGGCTACACCTTC CASSLGRRGANYGYTF
NA NA TRBJ1-5 TRBV24-1 TGTGCCACCAGCCCAGGAGGGGCTGGCAATCAGCCCCAGCATTTT CATSPGGAGNQPQHF
NA NA TRBJ1-1 TRBV24-1 TGTGCCACCAGCAGAGGGATTAACACTGAAGCTTTCTTT CATSRGINTEAFF
NA NA TRBJ1-4 TRBV7-8 TGTGCCAGCAGCCACCCTGCAACTAATGAAAAACTGTTTTTT CASSHPATNEKLFF
TRBD1 NA TRBJ1-6 TRBV14 TGTGCCAGCAGCCCTGGACAGGGGTGGAGGTCCCTCCACTTT CASSPGQGWRSLHF
NA NA TRBJ1-2 TRBV12-3/TRBV12-4 TGTGCCAGCAGTTTCCATGGACGGACTGGCTACACCTTC CASSFHGRTGYTF
TRBD2 NA TRBJ2-5 TRBV5-1 TGCGCCAGCAGCTTACCCCACGGGAGGGAGACCCAGTACTTC CASSLPHGRETQYF
TRBD2 once TRBJ2-5 TRBV10-3 TGTGCCATCAATGGCGGGAGCCTCCAAGAGACCCAGTACTTC CAINGGSLQETQYF
NA NA TRBJ1-1 TRBV2 TGTGCCAGCAGATCCCAGGGAGAAGGCACTGAAGCTTTCTTT CASRSQGEGTEAFF
NA NA TRBJ2-2 TRBV6-6 TGTGCCAGCCACCCAGGCCCCCACACGGGCGGGGAGCTGTTTTTT CASHPGPHTGGELFF
NA NA TRBJ2-7 TRBV30 TGTGCCTGGAGCCGAGGGGGGGTCCTCTACGAGCAGTACTTC CAWSRGGVLYEQYF
NA NA TRBJ2-4 TRBV6-5 TGTGCCACCACCGTCAAGGCCAAAAACATTCAGTACTTC CATTVKAKNIQYF
NA NA TRBJ2-7 TRBV5-1 TGCGCCAGCAGCTTGTACGGCGGTGACCTACGAGAGCAGTACTTC CASSLYGGDLREQYF
TRBD1 NA TRBJ1-2 TRBV27 TGTGCCAGCAGTTTCTCCGGGACAGGGGGCTTCGGCTATGGCTACACCTTC CASSFSGTGGFGYGYTF
NA once TRBJ1-6 TRBV7-3 TGTGCCAGCAGCCTCGGGGGAAGCGCACCCCTCCACTTT CASSLGGSAPLHF
TRBD1 once TRBJ1-3 TRBV6-6 TGTGCCAGCAGTTACTCGCTAGACAGGGATGGAAACACCATATATTTT CASSYSLDRDGNTIYF
NA few TRBJ2-2 TRBV7-3 TGTGCCAGCAGCCCCCAGGTGGGCCGGGCCGGGGAGCTGTTTTTT CASSPQVGRAGELFF
TRBD2 NA TRBJ2-1 TRBV29-1 TGCAGCGTTGGCAGGTTGGGACTAGCGGCCATTACAGCTTCCTACAATGAGCAGTTCTTC CSVGRLGLAAITASYNEQFF
NA few TRBJ1-4 TRBV29-1 TGCAGCGTTGAAGATAAAAGGGAGGGAGGGAACGAAAAACTGTTTTTT CSVEDKREGGNEKLFF
NA NA TRBJ1-3 TRBV5-6 TGTGCCAGCAGCTTTAAGGGTTCTGGAAACACCATATATTTT CASSFKGSGNTIYF
NA NA TRBJ1-4 TRBV7-2 TGTGCCAGCAGCCCCAGGGCCACGGCAGGAGAAAAACTGTTTTTT CASSPRATAGEKLFF
TRBD2 NA TRBJ2-1 TRBV27 TGTGCCAGCAGCAAAAGCGGGAGGGCCGTCCACAATGAGCAGTTCTTC CASSKSGRAVHNEQFF
NA NA TRBJ2-1 TRBV6-4 TGTGCCAGCAGTGACCTTAGCGGGACAGGTGAGCAGTTCTTC CASSDLSGTGEQFF
NA NA TRBJ1-1 TRBV28 TGTGCCAGCAGAGGGGGGGGCACTGAAGCTTTCTTT CASRGGGTEAFF